This TCR beta chain was recovered during a study of cytomegalovirus exposure and HLA in healthy donors (dated by TCRdb to the late 2010s). Context from the whole study: According to an earlier analysis of 450 to 650 of the donors, about 190 million T cells yielded 117 million unique TCR beta sequences and 276 Gb of sequence data. The number of donors typed differed by locus, with about 629-640 for A, B, C, DRB1 and DQB1, around 500 for DQA1, 600 to 610 for DPA1, and approximately 470 for DPB1. HLA typing included class I and class II loci at four-digit resolution. The later analysis used no new phenotypic data to find candidate immune exposures, relying instead on TCR beta sequences and their occurrence across donors. Five DR-DQ haplotypes were treated as single units for association and clustering because of strong linkage in the cohort. Alongside the repertoire data, information on donor age, sex, ethnicity and CMV serostatus was compiled. An earlier analysis of fewer than 700 of the donors applied high-throughput TCR beta sequencing to assess whether each TCR beta V gene segment acted as functional or pseudogenic. To predict cytomegalovirus infection status, the study combined high-throughput TCR immunosequencing, statistical association of individual TCRs with disease status, and machine learning. To study patterns of TCR occurrence, a later analysis re-analyzed previously published TCR beta repertoires from just over 650 donors and added high-resolution HLA genotyping. The genetic ancestry cluster associated with self-reported Caucasian donors included over 80% of the roughly 380 genotyped donors. Approximately 310 gigabases of sequencing data and around 85 million unique TCR sequences made up an early release that covered 500 to 650 HLA-typed donors. The aim of the study was to test whether cataloging public T cell receptors could identify signatures of past pathogen exposure. Among about 390 genotyped donors of the cohort, an average of about 240,000 unique TCR beta nucleotide sequences were sequenced per donor, roughly 20% of them non-productive. Along with the roughly 610-subject first cohort, a separate validation cohort of around 110 different subjects was used. The study profiled the T cell repertoires of 500 to 800 subjects by immunosequencing and related them to cytomegalovirus serostatus. A later genetic analysis used genome-wide SNP genotypes for about 65% of the 666 donors, treating that subset as a discovery cohort. Every repertoire in the discovery cohort had been generated on one and the same sequencing platform. Broader findings and caveats from the paper: Linkage disequilibrium might explain the correlated functional status among segregating V segments, but an unknown experimental factor could not be excluded. For the cohort, immune exposure information was limited to CMV serostatus. Because counts were too low, 15 or so rarely observed V segments, including chromosome 9 orphons, were excluded from the earlier analysis of 587 of the donors. In vitro tests confirmed that a few of the cytomegalovirus-associated TCR beta chains recognize cytomegalovirus antigens. When HLA alleles, especially DR and DQ, strongly co-occurred, TCR associations were difficult to assign to individual alleles. According to a later analysis, TCR association rates differed among HLA loci, with DRB1 alleles showing the most associated TCRs and HLA-C alleles showing the fewest. Several of the top co-occurrence clusters appeared to be linked to parvovirus B19, influenza, CMV and Epstein-Barr virus, according to a later analysis. Because HLA typing was unavailable for some donors at each locus, only the typed subset was used in association tests. A later analysis found that HLA-associated TCR beta chains were more clonally expanded and had lower generation probabilities than equally common non-associated chains. In both the original and validation cohorts, the classifier was reported to diagnose cytomegalovirus status with high specificity and sensitivity. A total of 150 or so TCR beta chains were listed by the study as associated with cytomegalovirus. The 87-base-pair reads could not distinguish some IMGT-functional V segments, including TRBV6-2 and TRBV6-3, so those segments were excluded. This cohort had only TCR beta chains sequenced, and the lack of alpha or paired-chain data limited which features could be detected. A cluster of highly shared sequence variants was judged likely to represent a technical artifact of the sequencing pipeline. In a later genetic analysis, a missense DCLRE1C variant was associated with V-gene and J-gene trimming of TCR beta chains, and the association was replicated in an independent cohort. Specific HLA alleles were associated with 18,000 or so TCR beta sequences at a false discovery rate of 0.05 in a later analysis. Roughly uniform sequencing depth across donors was assumed in presence/absence analyses, although this assumption may not hold. A further reported finding was that TCR beta sequences accurately predicted the HLA-A and HLA-B alleles for most subjects in the first cohort. Compared with the approximately 600-donor mean, donors in an Asian-associated ancestry cluster had fewer N-insertions in productive TCRs, according to a later genetic analysis. Most CMV-associated TCR beta chains appeared to be HLA-restricted in a later analysis, and the HLA associations seemed to be driven largely by CMV exposure. Most TCR sequences were seen in very few donors, while some public TCRs were found in many individuals. It was suggested by the authors that the approach could potentially be generalized to other disease states and immunological phenotypes. Broadly in line with IMGT annotations, most TCR beta V segments showed up in productive rearrangements about 87% or about 30% of the time in an earlier analysis of several hundred of the donors.

Turning to this clone: The antigen it binds to is not known. No qualities accompany the bases; no much larger clone lies one base away.

Receptor amplification or capture employed the immunoSEQ multiplex PCR assay. For the multiplex PCR, a mixture combining 60 forward primers for TCR Vbeta segments and 13 reverse primers for TCR Jbeta segments was used. The CDR3 region of rearranged TCR beta genes was amplified from genomic DNA by a multiplex PCR assay. The amplified TCR beta libraries were sequenced on the Illumina HiSeq System as 87-base-pair reads. Processing in the source paper ran as follows. A later analysis counted approximately 76 million unique TCR beta chains across the 550 to 800 repertoires, and 10 million to 12 million of these chains were shared by at least two donors. Raw reads were error-corrected and collapsed into unique sequences by a nearest-neighbor algorithm in which closely related sequences were merged to remove PCR and sequencing errors. Alignment of CDR3 sequences to IMGT reference sequences was used to assign V, D and J gene segments. For a sequence to be retained, at least a six-nucleotide match to both a V gene segment and a J gene segment was required. A rearrangement counted as productive if the CDR3 had no stop codons and remained in frame with V and J, and every other rearrangement counted as non-productive. CDR3 was defined by IMGT convention, running from the second conserved V-encoded cysteine to the conserved J-encoded phenylalanine. The earlier analysis of about 570 of the donors excluded any sequence lacking an unambiguous match to a single V gene segment. An earlier analysis of a few hundred of the donors called V segments functional above 56.7% productive rearrangements and segregating when the between-donor standard deviation exceeded 5%. A statistical classification framework was built to diagnose cytomegalovirus status from the catalog of TCR beta chain sequences. V and J gene assignment, in a later analysis, came from comparing TCR nucleotide sequences with IMGT/GENE-DB human TR gene sequences. The TCRdist pipeline was used in a later analysis to assign CDR3 sequences and most-parsimonious VDJ recombination scenarios. In a later analysis, each TCR beta chain was defined by its CDR3 amino acid sequence together with its V-gene family, and reads lacking a unique V-gene family were excluded. In a later analysis, approximately 640 highly shared, low-generation-probability nucleotide sequences were removed to address suspected cross-contamination and a sequencing artifact. For each public chain, a later analysis derived a clonal expansion index from normalized ranks of inferred template counts within each repertoire. A later analysis computed generation probabilities with a VDJ recombination model fitted to out-of-frame rearrangements, and checked the results against IGoR. In a later analysis, hypergeometric tests were used to score TCR-TCR, TCR-HLA and TCR-CMV co-occurrence, with a repertoire-size bias correction applied to TCR pairs. To estimate false discovery rates, a later analysis permuted the HLA or CMV assignments 20 times. In a later analysis, co-occurring TCRs were grouped with DBSCAN, and TCRdist sequence similarity was added when clustering was performed within HLA-allele-positive subsets. Repertoires with fewer than 30,000 or more than 120,000 public chains were left out of co-occurrence clustering, as were five repertoires with anomalous nucleotide sharing. Drawn from immuneACCESS, this table holds only the in-frame rearrangements with V and J called that TCRdb kept. Clones are partly lost; checked studies trace under half to an unresolved V gene and leave the rest unexplained. For V, J and clone size, that table is used; D and trimming come from the DNA. The sample includes over 100,000 clones, with roughly 80% observed a single time. The top ten clonotypes cover about 7.7% of the sample.

In total, just over 650 healthy bone marrow donors made up the cohort. At the time of sampling, all cohort members were nominally healthy, though unrecorded immune exposures were likely present. The donor was CMV seropositive and belonged to the group of around 300 seropositive cohort members. Each donor provided a peripheral blood sample, and peripheral blood mononuclear cells were used for TCR beta sequencing. The Qiagen DNeasy Blood Extraction Kit was used to extract genomic DNA from the blood cell samples. The cysteine opens and the phenylalanine closes a CDR3 of 16 amino acids. The read is trimmed to its CDR3 DNA, 48 bases read in frame from base 1. V and J lose 5 bases and 6 bases, and a span of 22 bases separates them. Looking up the germline V gene yields CDR1 SGHTA and CDR2 FQGNSA.

The sample taken for sequencing was PBMCs. This receptor was taken from a woman between 45 and 65 years old in good health and CMV-seropositive. Rearrangement joined TRBV7-2 to TRBJ1-2; D gene: possibly TRBD1, on 6 matching bases. The DNA sequence is given as TGTGCCAGCAGCGTGATACCTTCCGGGACACGGAATGGCTACACCTTC. It specifies CASSVIPSGTRNGYTF.